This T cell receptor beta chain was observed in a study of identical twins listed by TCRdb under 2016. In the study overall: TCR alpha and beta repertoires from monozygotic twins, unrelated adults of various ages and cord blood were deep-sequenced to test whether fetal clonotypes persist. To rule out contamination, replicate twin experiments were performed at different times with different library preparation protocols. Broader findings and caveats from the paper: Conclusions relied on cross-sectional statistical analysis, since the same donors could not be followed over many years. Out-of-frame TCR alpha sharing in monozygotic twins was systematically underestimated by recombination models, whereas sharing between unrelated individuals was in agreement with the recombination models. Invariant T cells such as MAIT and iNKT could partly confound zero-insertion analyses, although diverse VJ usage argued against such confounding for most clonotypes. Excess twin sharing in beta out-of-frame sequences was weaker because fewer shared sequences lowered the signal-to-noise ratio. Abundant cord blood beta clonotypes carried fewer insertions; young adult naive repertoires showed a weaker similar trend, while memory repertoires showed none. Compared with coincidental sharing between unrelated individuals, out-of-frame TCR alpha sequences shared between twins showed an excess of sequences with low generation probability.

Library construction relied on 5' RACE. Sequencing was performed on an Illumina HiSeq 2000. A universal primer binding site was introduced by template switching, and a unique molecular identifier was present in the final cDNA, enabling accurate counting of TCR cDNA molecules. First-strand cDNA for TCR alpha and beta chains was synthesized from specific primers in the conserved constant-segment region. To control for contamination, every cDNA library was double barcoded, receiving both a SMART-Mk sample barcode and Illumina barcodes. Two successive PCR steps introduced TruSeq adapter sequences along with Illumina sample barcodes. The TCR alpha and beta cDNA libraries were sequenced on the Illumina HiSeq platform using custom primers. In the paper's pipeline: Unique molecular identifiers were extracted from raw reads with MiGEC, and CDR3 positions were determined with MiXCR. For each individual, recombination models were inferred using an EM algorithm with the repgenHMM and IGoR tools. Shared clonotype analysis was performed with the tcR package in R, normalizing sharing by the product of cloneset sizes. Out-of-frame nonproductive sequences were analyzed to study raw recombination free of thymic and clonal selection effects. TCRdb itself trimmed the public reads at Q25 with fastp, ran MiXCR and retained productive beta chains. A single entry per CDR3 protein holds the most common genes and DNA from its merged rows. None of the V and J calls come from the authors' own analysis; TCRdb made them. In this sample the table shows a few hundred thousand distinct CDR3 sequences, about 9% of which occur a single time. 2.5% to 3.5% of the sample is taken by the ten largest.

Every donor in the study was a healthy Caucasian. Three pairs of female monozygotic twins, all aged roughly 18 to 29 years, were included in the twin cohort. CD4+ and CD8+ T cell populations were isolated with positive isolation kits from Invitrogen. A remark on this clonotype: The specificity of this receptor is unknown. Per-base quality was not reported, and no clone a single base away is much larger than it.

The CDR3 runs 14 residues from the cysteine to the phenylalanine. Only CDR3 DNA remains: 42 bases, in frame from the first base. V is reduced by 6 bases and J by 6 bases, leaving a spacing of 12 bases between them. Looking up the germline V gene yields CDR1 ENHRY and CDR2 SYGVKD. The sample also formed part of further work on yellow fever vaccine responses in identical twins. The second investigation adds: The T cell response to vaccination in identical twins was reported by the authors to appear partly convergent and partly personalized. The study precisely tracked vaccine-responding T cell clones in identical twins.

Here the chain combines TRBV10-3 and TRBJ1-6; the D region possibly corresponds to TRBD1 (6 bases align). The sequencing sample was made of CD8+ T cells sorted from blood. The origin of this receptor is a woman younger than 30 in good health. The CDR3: CAIRVDRSNSPLHF. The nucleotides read TGTGCCATCAGGGTAGACAGGTCTAATTCACCCCTCCACTTT.